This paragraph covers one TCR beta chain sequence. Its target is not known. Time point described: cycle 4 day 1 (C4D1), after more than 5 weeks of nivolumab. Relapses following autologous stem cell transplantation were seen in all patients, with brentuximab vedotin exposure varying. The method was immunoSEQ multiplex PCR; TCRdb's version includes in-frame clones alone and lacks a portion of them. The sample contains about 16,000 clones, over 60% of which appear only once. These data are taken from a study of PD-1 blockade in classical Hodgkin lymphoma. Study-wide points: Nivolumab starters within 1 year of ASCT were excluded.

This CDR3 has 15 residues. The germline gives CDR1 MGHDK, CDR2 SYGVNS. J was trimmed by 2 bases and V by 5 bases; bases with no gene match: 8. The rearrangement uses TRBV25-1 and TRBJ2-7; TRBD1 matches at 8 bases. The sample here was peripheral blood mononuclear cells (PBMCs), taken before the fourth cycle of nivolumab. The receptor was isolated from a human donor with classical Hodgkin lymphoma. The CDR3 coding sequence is TGTGCCAGCAGTCCCAGGAACAGGGGGACCTACGAGCAGTACTTC. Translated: CASSPRNRGTYEQYF.